The 5 T cell receptor beta chains presented below share a single source sample, sequenced in a study of vaccination effects on CD4 cells after COVID-19. These receptors' targets are unknown. TCRdb's table, derived via immunoSEQ multiplex PCR, lists solely in-frame clones and lacks some. The data show tens of thousands of clones, with 65% to 80% seen just once and 2.4% held by the top ten. At the end of about 10 days of culture, CD4+ T cells were isolated. As their vaccination, participants received two doses of either BNT162b2 or mRNA-1273. The specimen comprised CD4+ T cells from PBMCs cultured without peptide, sampled after COVID-19 vaccination. The receptors were gathered from a human donor who received a COVID-19 vaccine.

The genes are TRBV28 and TRBJ2-7, with TRBD1 matching 9 bases. Germline CDR1 is MDHEN and CDR2 is SYDVKM. The CDR3 has 15 residues. V lost 5 bases and J lost 3; bases outside the gene matches: 8. The CDR3 DNA reads as TGTGCCAGCAGTCGAGCCGGGACAGGGAACTACGAGCAGTACGTC. Its protein product is CASSRAGTGNYEQYV.

The CDR3 DNA is TGTGCCAGTGCCGTGATGAGCTCTGGAAACACCATATATTTT. This gives the protein CASAVMSSGNTIYF. The rearrangement links TRBV19 to TRBJ1-3, with D unresolved. The CDR3 is made up of 14 amino acids. V lost 8 bases and J lost 0, with 11 bases in between. Germline V gene data show CDR1 as LNHDA and CDR2 as SQIVND (reference sequence).

The J gene is TRBJ2-1, the V gene TRBV7-2; no clear D gene. Trimming took off 0 bases at V and 7 bases at J, with 10 bases between the two ends. The germline V gene encodes CDR1 SGHTA and CDR2 FQGNSA. This CDR3 has 14 amino acids. CDR3 nucleotides: TGTGCCAGCAGCTTAGCGACCCCCAGAAATGAGCAGTTCTTC. Amino acids: CASSLATPRNEQFF.

The CDR3 reads CASSQTGRTEAFF. The CDR3 DNA reads as TGTGCCAGCAGTCAGACAGGACGGACTGAAGCTTTCTTT. This chain uses TRBV28 with TRBJ1-1, with a weak D call TRBD1 (6 bases). CDR1 and CDR2 (germline): MDHEN, SYDVKM. Trimming removed 5 bases at V and 5 bases at J, with 12 bases between. The CDR3 contains 13 residues.

This sequence joins TRBV3-1 (or the pseudogene TRBV3-2) and TRBJ2-1, with a possible D match to TRBD1 (7 bases). The V and J ends lost 4 bases and 5 bases respectively, with 24 bases between them. The CDR3 consists of 18 residues. CDR1 and CDR2 from the germline V gene are LGHDT and YNNKEL (reference sequence). The CDR3 nucleotides are TGTGCCAGCAGCCGGCCCAGGGGGGCAGAATCCGCCCACAATGAGCAGTTCTTC. As protein: CASSRPRGAESAHNEQFF.